This T cell receptor (beta chain) was captured by sequencing in a study of CD8+ T cells in alopecia areata. Turning to this clone: What it binds is not known.

Extraction and reverse transcription of RNA yielded cDNA as the sequencing template. The repertoire was sequenced with immunoSEQ multiplex PCR; TCRdb's copy has only in-frame clones and lacks some. The table includes about 76,000 clones, roughly 70% detected once. The study's findings and limits: Many of the expanded lesional clones endured in scalp and blood while on tofacitinib.

The CDR3 spans 12 residues. V lost 8 bases and J 2 bases, leaving 9 bases between the germline ends. From germline, CDR1 is MNHEY and CDR2 SVGAGI. Stated treatment: oral pan-JAK inhibitor, 5-10 mg twice daily. From alopecia areata patients, lesional scalp punch biopsies and peripheral blood were collected. The starting material was CD8+ T cells sorted from blood, obtained at week 24, from a patient treated with tofacitinib. The genes are TRBV6-5 and TRBJ1-2, with no clear D. This clonotype was obtained from a human donor with alopecia areata. CDR3 in amino acids: CASGLPNYGYTF. DNA for the CDR3: TGTGCCAGCGGGCTGCCCAACTATGGCTACACCTTC.